The sequence of this T cell receptor (beta chain) was determined in a study of human T cells and chemical hapten exposure. Points from the study as a whole: Donors, who had alopecia, may show an immune response that differs from healthy people's.

Time point meaning: patch test 1, 2 weeks after DPC sensitization. Noted treatment: therapeutic diphenylcyclopropenone sensitization with weekly scalp DPC. The donor pool consisted of alopecia patients aged 18 to 70 years, considered suitable for DPC. Total RNA was isolated from whole blood that had not been fractionated. CDR3 length: 14 residues. In germline, CDR1 is SGHTA, CDR2 FQGNSA. Trimming cost V 1 base and J 5 bases, with 11 bases left between them. TCRdb passed the RACE reads through MiXCR, listing each CDR3 protein once. Among some 180,000 distinct CDR3 sequences listed, 20% to 25% were seen once. This clonotype has only a few counts. Its antigen remains unknown.

This material consisted of whole blood, taken in connection with sensitization to the hapten diphenylcyclopropenone (DPC). This rearrangement joins TRBV7-2 to TRBJ2-5; D not certain. The TCR originated in a woman in her 50s with alopecia areata. Some clones in this sample may be carry-over from other donors' samples. CDR3 loop: CASSLEELWETQYF. DNA for the CDR3: TGTGCCAGCAGCTTAGAGGAGCTATGGGAGACCCAGTACTTC.